These T cell receptor beta chains were read from a single sample in a study of early T cells in non-severe SARS-CoV-2 infection. TCRdb reprocessed the 5' RACE reads with MiXCR, giving one entry per CDR3 protein. The repertoire includes 30,000 to 45,000 distinct CDR3 sequences, approximately 10% of them detected once, and about 12% sits in the top ten. The sample was whole blood. These receptors all come from an adult who was a healthcare worker with PCR-confirmed SARS-CoV-2 infection or an uninfected control (not recorded which). The CDR3 runs from the conserved cysteine through the conserved F or W. D genes are given only for firm matches. The size field is filled for only some rows; it gives once, few, many or a size class.

J gene	D gene	clone size	V gene	CDR3 protein	CDR3 DNA
TRBJ2-1	TRBD1	many	TRBV7-6	CASSLFRGLYNEQFF	TGTGCCAGCAGCTTATTCAGGGGGTTATACAATGAGCAGTTCTTC
TRBJ2-7	.	.	TRBV7-2	CASSSFGDSSYEQYF	TGTGCCAGCAGCTCTTTTGGCGATAGCTCCTACGAGCAGTACTTC
TRBJ2-3	TRBD1	many	TRBV10-1	CASNQGTAHTDTQYF	TGCGCCAGCAATCAGGGGACAGCACACACAGATACGCAGTATTTT
TRBJ1-2	.	many	TRBV6-1	CASRTTSNYGYTF	TGTGCCAGCAGAACGACATCCAACTATGGCTACACCTTC
TRBJ2-7	TRBD1	many	TRBV29-1	CSVRGQGSDEQYF	TGCAGCGTCCGTGGACAGGGGTCTGACGAGCAGTACTTC
TRBJ1-6	.	many	TRBV7-9	CASSPTPGNSPLHF	TGTGCCAGCAGCCCGACTCCAGGGAATTCACCCCTCCACTTT
TRBJ2-7	TRBD1	once	TRBV6-1	CASRQGRNEQYF	TGTGCCAGTAGACAGGGGAGAAACGAGCAGTACTTC
TRBJ2-3	TRBD1	.	TRBV7-3	CASSLTPGQGSDTQYF	TGTGCCAGCAGCTTAACCCCGGGACAGGGTTCGGATACGCAGTATTTT
TRBJ2-1	TRBD2	many	TRBV29-1	CSVELAGGYNEQFF	TGCAGCGTTGAGTTGGCGGGGGGGTACAATGAGCAGTTCTTC
TRBJ2-2	.	many	TRBV7-6	CASSPGQVGELFF	TGTGCCAGCAGCCCGGGGCAGGTCGGGGAGCTGTTTTTT
TRBJ2-7	.	many	TRBV3-1	CASSRLDREGEQYF	TGTGCCAGCAGCCGACTGGACAGGGAGGGCGAGCAGTACTTC
TRBJ2-3	TRBD1	.	TRBV7-8	CASSRTGWTDTQYF	TGTGCCAGCAGCCGGACAGGGTGGACAGATACGCAGTATTTT
TRBJ2-1	.	many	TRBV6-1	CASTGHNEQFF	TGTGCCAGCACTGGACATAATGAGCAGTTCTTC
TRBJ2-5	TRBD2	many	TRBV11-2	CASSSGLVETQYF	TGTGCCAGCAGCTCCGGACTAGTTGAGACCCAGTACTTC
TRBJ2-2	TRBD1	many	TRBV7-6	CASTRDSANTGELFF	TGTGCCAGCACCCGGGACAGCGCGAACACCGGGGAGCTGTTTTTT
TRBJ2-2	TRBD2	.	TRBV3-1	CASSPNGEGLFF	TGTGCCAGCAGCCCGAACGGGGAGGGGCTGTTTTTT
TRBJ2-3	TRBD1	many	TRBV7-9	CASSWDRGRTDTQYF	TGTGCCAGCAGCTGGGACAGGGGACGCACAGATACGCAGTATTTT
TRBJ2-2	TRBD1	many	TRBV7-9	CASTVQGASTGELFF	TGTGCCAGCACGGTGCAGGGGGCATCAACCGGGGAGCTGTTTTTT
TRBJ2-1	TRBD2	few	TRBV2	CASSQALPGLGSYNEQFF	TGTGCCAGCAGTCAGGCGCTTCCGGGACTAGGGTCCTACAATGAGCAGTTCTTC
TRBJ2-2	.	many	TRBV3-1	CASSQVTTNTGELFF	TGTGCCAGCAGCCAAGTTACTACGAACACCGGGGAGCTGTTTTTT
TRBJ2-6	.	few	TRBV7-2	CASSRLIQVGGANVLTF	TGTGCCAGCAGCCGACTTATCCAGGTCGGGGGAGCCAACGTCCTGACTTTC
TRBJ2-1	TRBD2	.	TRBV24-1	CATSDSGPGLAKDEQFF	TGTGCCACCAGTGATTCCGGTCCGGGACTAGCAAAGGATGAGCAGTTCTTC
TRBJ2-7	TRBD1	many	TRBV2	CASSGDRGNLYEQYF	TGTGCCAGCAGTGGGGACAGGGGAAATCTTTACGAGCAGTACTTC
TRBJ1-2	TRBD1	.	TRBV6-2/TRBV6-3	CATHRGLNYGYTF	TGTGCTACCCACAGGGGCCTTAACTATGGCTACACCTTC
TRBJ1-2	.	many	TRBV6-2/TRBV6-3	CASRPDSYGYTF	TGTGCCAGCCGTCCGGACAGCTATGGCTACACCTTC